This entry lists 28 T cell receptor beta chains sequenced from one sample in a study of immune heterogeneity within non-small cell lung tumors. Bulk tumor gDNA, 450 to 600 ng per sample, served as the TCR template. Doctors removed several biopsies from each primary tumor during surgery, keeping them far apart. Patients had untreated, newly diagnosed non-small cell lung cancer and underwent curative surgery. The authors amplified TCR beta CDR3 by multiplex PCR with 32 V and 13 J primers. TCRdb itself ran the multiplex PCR reads through MiXCR, one entry per CDR3 protein. The sample lists about 5,600 distinct CDR3 sequences, more than 15% occurring once. Sample: lung tumor tissue. These receptors came from a man in his forties or fifties with non-small cell lung cancer.

In this sample, this clonotype turned up a few times. A much bigger clone sits one base away, suggesting this may be a read error. The V call is TRBV27, the J call TRBJ2-1; possible D gene TRBD1, 6 bases. The V end was cut by 7 bases, the J end by 4 bases, with 11 bases between. The CDR3 sequence is 13 residues long. Germline values: CDR1 MNHEY, CDR2 SMNVEV (reference sequence). The CDR3 DNA follows: TGTGCCAGCATTGTAGACAGGTACAATGAGCAGTTCTTC. Its translation: CASIVDRYNEQFF.

This clonotype was recorded many times. One end of the junction does not line up with germline, which may come from a read error. The chain recombines TRBV7-7 with TRBJ2-5; D possibly uses TRBD1 or TRBD2 (6 bases each). CDR3 size: 13 residues. Germline assignment: CDR1 SSHAT and CDR2 FNYEAQ (reference sequence). CDR3 region: CASSQGGQETQYF. The CDR3 DNA sequence: TGTGCTAGCAGCCAAGGGGGGCAAGAGACCCAGTACTTC.

This clonotype is medium-sized. The V gene is TRBV2, the J gene TRBJ2-7, with 7 bases that match TRBD1. CDR3 length: 16 residues. Germline V lookup: CDR1 SNHLY, CDR2 FYNNEI. The V segment lost 3 bases and the J segment 2 bases; nucleotides outside the gene matches: 10. CDR3 loop: CASSEFFRQGPYEQYF. CDR3 coding DNA: TGTGCCAGCAGTGAGTTTTTTCGACAGGGCCCCTACGAGCAGTACTTC.

This clonotype is labeled as medium-sized. The chain uses TRBV9 and TRBJ2-2; D gene ambiguous. The length of the CDR3 is 15 residues. Germline CDR1 reads SGDLS; CDR2 reads YYNGEE. The germline V and J ends were trimmed by 0 bases and 4 bases, with 10 bases remaining between them. The CDR3 is CASSVGKGFTGELFF. Written as DNA, the CDR3 is TGTGCCAGCAGCGTAGGAAAGGGTTTCACCGGGGAGCTGTTTTTT.

This clonotype rates as medium-sized. The chain carries TRBV5-1 and TRBJ1-5; D is undetermined. Germline assignment: CDR1 SGHRS and CDR2 YFSETQ. CDR3 length: 14 amino acids. V lost 4 bases to trimming and J lost 1 base, with 9 bases between them. CDR3 protein: CASSADGSNQPQHF. In DNA, the CDR3 is TGCGCCAGCAGCGCGGACGGAAGCAATCAGCCCCAGCATTTT.

This clonotype showed up many times. The chain uses TRBV11-2 and TRBJ2-5; D possibly uses TRBD1 or TRBD2 (7 bases each). There are 16 residues in the CDR3. Germline V lookup: CDR1 SGHAT, CDR2 FQNNGV. V was cut by 2 bases and J by 4 bases, with 17 bases left in between. The DNA of the CDR3 is TGTGCCAGCAGCTTAAGTGGCGACAGGGAGGGAGAGACCCAGTACTTC. It is translated as CASSLSGDREGETQYF.

Comment on this clonotype: This may arise from a read error, as a much more abundant clone is one base away. The rearrangement links TRBV2 to TRBJ2-1; 8 bases line up with TRBD2. V lost 6 bases to trimming and J lost 3 bases; unmatched junction nucleotides: 4. CDR1 SNHLY and CDR2 FYNNEI come from the germline V gene. This CDR3 region has 14 residues. The CDR3 loop reads CASRAGGDYNEQFF. CDR3 sequence (DNA): TGTGCCAGCAGAGCCGGGGGGGACTACAATGAGCAGTTCTTC.

Notes on this clonotype: A read error may be the cause here, since a much bigger clone is one base away. The rearrangement joins TRBV25-1 to TRBJ2-6; perhaps TRBD1 as D (5 bases). The CDR3 loop spans 13 amino acids. The germline gives CDR1 MGHDK, CDR2 SYGVNS. The CDR3 region is CASIRSGANVQTF. Here the CDR3 DNA reads TGTGCCAGCATACGCTCTGGGGCCAACGTCCAGACTTTC.

This clonotype has ten or more counts. The rearrangement uses TRBV7-2 and TRBJ2-5; 12 bases align to TRBD2. Germline CDR1 SGHTA, CDR2 FQGNSA. V lost 1 base, J lost 5 bases, and 5 bases stayed unmatched. The CDR3 runs 16 residues. The chain's CDR3 is CASSLDLAGGRETQYF. CDR3 in DNA: TGTGCCAGCAGCTTAGATCTAGCGGGGGGGCGTGAGACCCAGTACTTC.

This clonotype qualifies as medium-sized. The CDR3 loop is CASSARTRGNEQFF. CDR3 bases: TGTGCCAGCAGCGCTCGGACTAGAGGCAATGAGCAGTTCTTC. The chain recombines TRBV11-2 with TRBJ2-1; 7 bases are shared with TRBD2. Germline V gives CDR1 SGHAT, CDR2 FQNNGV. The CDR3 runs 14 residues. J lost 6 bases, V lost 5 bases, and 7 bases had no gene match.

In its sample, this clonotype ranks as medium-sized. The J gene is TRBJ2-3, the V gene TRBV7-9; the match to TRBD1 covers 8 bases. Germline V gives CDR1 SEHNR, CDR2 FQNEAQ (reference sequence). Losses at the gene ends were 4 bases for V and 2 bases for J; bases not matched to a gene: 5. CDR3 length equals 15 residues. This chain's CDR3 is CASSSQGANTDTQYF. Here the CDR3 DNA reads TGTGCCAGCAGCTCGCAGGGGGCCAACACAGATACGCAGTATTTT.

As concerns this clonotype: Since a much larger clone is just one base distant, this may be a read error. V is TRBV12-3 or TRBV12-4 and J is TRBJ2-3; D unresolved. There are 14 residues in the CDR3. This chain's CDR3 is CSSSISTPPDTQYF. In DNA form, the CDR3 reads TGTTCCAGCAGTATATCGACCCCGCCAGATACGCAGTATTTT.

This clonotype was recorded a few times. A much larger clone differs by one base, so this may be a read error. The J gene is TRBJ2-7, the V gene TRBV7-3; D perhaps matches TRBD1 (5 bases). Trimming removed 4 bases at V and 8 bases at J, with 15 bases between. Per germline, CDR1 SGHTA and CDR2 FQGTGA. The CDR3 is 13 amino acids. For the CDR3, the DNA is TGTGCCAGCAGCTCCTTGGACAAGCGCAAGCAGTACTTC. Translation gives CASSSLDKRKQYF.

A few counts support this clonotype. A much larger clonotype is one base distant, so this may be a read error. The CDR3 DNA sequence: TGTGCCAGCAGCCTCAGCGGGAGCCAGAACGATGAGCAGTTCTTC. It yields the protein CASSLSGSQNDEQFF. V and J are TRBV27 and TRBJ2-1, with TRBD2 matching over 8 bases. The CDR3 extends over 15 amino acids. The germline V gene has CDR1 MNHEY and CDR2 SMNVEV (reference sequence). Losses at the gene ends were 6 bases for V and 8 bases for J; bases not matched to a gene: 12.

In its sample, this clonotype ranks as medium-sized. The gene calls are TRBV20-1 and TRBJ2-7; TRBD2 matches 13 bases. Looked up from germline, CDR1 is DFQATT and CDR2 is SNEGSKA (reference sequence). This CDR3 contains 13 residues. V shed 7 bases and J 6 bases; nucleotides not matched to a gene: 6. This CDR3 is CSGGGLAGFEQYF. In nucleotides, the CDR3 is TGCAGTGGGGGGGGACTAGCGGGGTTCGAGCAGTACTTC.

The chain recombines TRBV6-2 or TRBV6-3 with TRBJ2-3; 11 bases match TRBD2. The CDR3 loop spans 15 amino acids. The germline gives CDR1 MNHEY, CDR2 SVGEGT. With 3 bases clipped from V and 15 bases from J, the junction kept 14 bases outside the gene matches. CDR3 coding DNA: TGTGCCAGCAGTTATTTAGCGGGAGGGACAGATACGAAATATTTT. Translated, it gives CASSYLAGGTDTKYF.

CDR3: CSASSGLTYGYTF. CDR3 coding DNA: TGCAGTGCCTCCTCTGGGCTCACCTATGGCTACACCTTC. The V and J genes are TRBV20-1 and TRBJ1-2, with D unresolved. The CDR3 totals 13 residues. Trimming shortened V by 6 bases and J by 4 bases, and 15 bases separated the two germline ends. From germline, CDR1 is DFQATT and CDR2 SNEGSKA (reference sequence).

This clonotype was observed many times. The chain recombines TRBV5-6 with TRBJ2-3, with 8 nucleotides matching TRBD2. Germline CDR1 SGHDT, CDR2 YYEEEE. This CDR3 has 15 amino acids. Losses at the gene ends were 5 bases for V and 0 bases for J; bases not matched to a gene: 5. In DNA, the CDR3 is TGTGCCAGCAGTTCGGGGGGGCCGAGCACAGATACGCAGTATTTT. Amino acid sequence: CASSSGGPSTDTQYF.

This clonotype is categorized as medium-sized (0.01 to 0.1%). This chain uses TRBV19 with TRBJ1-1, with D unclear. Germline V gives CDR1 LNHDA, CDR2 SQIVND (reference sequence). The length of the CDR3 is 13 residues. Deletions cut 5 bases from V and 3 bases from J, with 10 bases between. CDR3 protein: CASSPPLHTEAFF. CDR3 in DNA: TGTGCCAGTAGTCCCCCCCTACACACTGAAGCTTTCTTT. Full variable domain (outside the CDR3, taken from reference TRBV19 and TRBJ1-1): DGGITQSPKYLFRKEGQNVTLSCEQNLNHDAMYWYRQDPGQGLRLIYYSQIVNDFQKGDIAEGYSVSREKKESFPLTVTSAQKNPTAFYLCASSPPLHTEAFFGQGTRLTVV.

Within the sample, this clonotype is medium-sized. The chain carries TRBV5-1 and TRBJ2-2; 9 nucleotides agree with TRBD1. This CDR3 has 14 residues. V was clipped by 3 bases and J by 6 bases; unmatched bases: 3. The germline V gene has CDR1 SGHRS and CDR2 YFSETQ. The CDR3 DNA follows: TGCGCCAGCAGCTGGGACAGGGAGGCCGGGGAGCTGTTTTTT. It encodes CASSWDREAGELFF.

This clonotype was counted only a few times. Germline is not matched at one junction end, which may reflect a read error. The chain employs TRBV9 and TRBJ2-7; no clear D. The CDR3 spans 13 residues. The V gene's germline CDR1 is SGDLS and CDR2 YYNGEE. The CDR3 coding sequence is TGTGCCAGCAGAGTAGAAGGTTCGTACGAGCAGTACTTC. Amino acids: CASRVEGSYEQYF.

Remarks on this clonotype: A read error may account for a junction end that differs from germline. The chain recombines TRBV19 with TRBJ2-3, with 7 positions matching TRBD1. The CDR3 is 14 amino acids. Germline V gene data show CDR1 as LNHDA and CDR2 as SQIVND (reference sequence). The CDR3 nucleotides read TGTTCCAGTAGTATTCAGGGGGTCTCAGATACGCAGTATTTT. Its translation: CSSSIQGVSDTQYF.

As regards this clonotype: A much larger clone lies a single base off, so this may be a read error. CDR3 nucleotides: TGCAGCATTGGCAGGGGGAACTACGAGCAGTACTTC. Amino acids: CSIGRGNYEQYF. V and J are TRBV29-1 and TRBJ2-7, with 7 bases fitting TRBD1. The germline gives CDR1 SQVTM, CDR2 ANQGSEA. The CDR3 has 12 residues. V was pared by 8 bases and J by 3 bases, with 7 bases of the junction left unmatched.

This clonotype was observed a handful of times. A junction boundary mismatches the germline segment, possibly from a read error. As DNA, the CDR3 is TGTGCTAGCAGCTTATTCCTAGGACAGGGGCCAGATACGCAGTATTTT. Translating gives CASSLFLGQGPDTQYF. The rearrangement uses TRBV7-7 and TRBJ2-3; 9 bases fit TRBD1. Germline V gives CDR1 SSHAT, CDR2 FNYEAQ (reference sequence). The CDR3 extends over 16 amino acids.

This clonotype came up a few times. One base away lies a much larger clone, so this may be a sequencing read error. V is TRBV6-6 and J is TRBJ2-2; 8 bases are shared with TRBD1. This CDR3 spans 15 amino acids. CDR1 is MNHNY and CDR2 is SVGAGI in the germline V gene (reference sequence). CDR3 loop: CAISYNGQGAGELFF. CDR3 DNA: TGTGCCATCAGTTACAACGGACAGGGCGCCGGGGAGCTGTTTTTT.

This clonotype qualifies as medium-sized. The chain joins TRBV13 to TRBJ2-3; 9 positions match TRBD1. The CDR3 consists of 18 residues. After removal of 2 bases from V and 0 bases from J, the junction contained 9 bases not matched to a gene. The germline V gene has CDR1 PRHDT and CDR2 FYEKMQ (reference sequence). CDR3 in amino acids: CASSLKFWDRESTDTQYF. CDR3 nucleotides: TGTGCCAGCAGCTTAAAGTTTTGGGACAGGGAGAGCACAGATACGCAGTATTTT.

In this sample, this clonotype is medium-sized. The chain recombines TRBV11-2 with TRBJ1-2, with TRBD1 as a possible D gene (6 bases). V lost 5 bases and J 2 bases, leaving 18 bases between the germline ends. The length of the CDR3 is 16 residues. The germline V gene has CDR1 SGHAT and CDR2 FQNNGV. The CDR3 spells CASSGSRQRGNYGYTF. The CDR3 region has the DNA TGTGCCAGCAGCGGTTCAAGACAGAGGGGGAACTATGGCTACACCTTC.

This rearrangement joins TRBV20-1 to TRBJ2-7; D is possibly TRBD2 (7 bases). The length of the CDR3 is 14 residues. Germline values: CDR1 DFQATT, CDR2 SNEGSKA (reference sequence). Trimming took off 5 bases at V and 4 bases at J, with 18 bases between the two ends. CDR3 sequence (DNA): TGCAGTGCTCGCGGGGGACAAGTCATTTACGAGCAGTACTTC. Amino acids: CSARGGQVIYEQYF.